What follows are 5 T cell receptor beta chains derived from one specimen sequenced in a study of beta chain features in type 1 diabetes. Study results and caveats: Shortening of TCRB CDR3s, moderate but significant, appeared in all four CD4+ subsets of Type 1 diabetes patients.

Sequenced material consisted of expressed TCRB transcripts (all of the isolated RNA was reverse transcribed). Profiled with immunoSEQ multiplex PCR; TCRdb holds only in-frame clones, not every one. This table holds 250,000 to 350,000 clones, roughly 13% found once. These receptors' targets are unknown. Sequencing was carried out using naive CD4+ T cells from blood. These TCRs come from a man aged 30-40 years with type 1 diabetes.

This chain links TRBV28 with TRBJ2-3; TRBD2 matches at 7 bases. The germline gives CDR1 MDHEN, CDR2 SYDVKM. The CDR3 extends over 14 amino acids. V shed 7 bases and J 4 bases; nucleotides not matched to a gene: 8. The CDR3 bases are TGTGCCAGCATTCCGGGCGGGAGACCAGATACGCAGTATTTT. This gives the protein CASIPGGRPDTQYF.

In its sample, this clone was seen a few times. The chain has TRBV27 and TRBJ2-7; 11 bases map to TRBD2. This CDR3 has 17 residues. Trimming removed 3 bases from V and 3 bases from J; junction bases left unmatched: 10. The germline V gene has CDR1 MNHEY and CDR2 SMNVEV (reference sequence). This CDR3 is CASSFSPPGLADYEQYF. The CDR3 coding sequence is TGTGCCAGCAGTTTTAGCCCTCCGGGACTAGCGGACTACGAGCAGTACTTC.

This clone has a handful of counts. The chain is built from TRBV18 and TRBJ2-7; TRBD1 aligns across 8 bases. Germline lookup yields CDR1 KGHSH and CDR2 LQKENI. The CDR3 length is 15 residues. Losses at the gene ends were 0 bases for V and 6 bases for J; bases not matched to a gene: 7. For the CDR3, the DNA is TGTGCCAGCTCACCACCGAGTACAGGGGGAGGCGAGCAGTACTTC. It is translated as CASSPPSTGGGEQYF. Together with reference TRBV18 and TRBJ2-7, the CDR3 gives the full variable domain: NAGVMQNPRHLVRRRGQEARLRCSPMKGHSHVYWYRQLPEEGLKFMVYLQKENIIDESGMPKERFSAEFPKEGPSILRIQQVVRGDSAAYFCASSPPSTGGGEQYFGPGTRLTVT.

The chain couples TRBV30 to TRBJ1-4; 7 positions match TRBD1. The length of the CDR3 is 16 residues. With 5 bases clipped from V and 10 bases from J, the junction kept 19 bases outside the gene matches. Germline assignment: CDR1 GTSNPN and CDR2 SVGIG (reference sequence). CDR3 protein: CAWGHRGRVTGAKLFF. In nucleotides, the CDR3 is TGTGCCTGGGGTCATAGGGGGCGAGTGACCGGGGCAAAACTGTTTTTT.

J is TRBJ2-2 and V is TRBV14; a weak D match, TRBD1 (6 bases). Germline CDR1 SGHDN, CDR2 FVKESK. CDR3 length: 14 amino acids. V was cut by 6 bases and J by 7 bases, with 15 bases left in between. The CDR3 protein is CASRKQGLIGELFF. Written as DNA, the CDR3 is TGTGCCAGCAGAAAACAGGGCCTTATCGGGGAGCTGTTTTTT. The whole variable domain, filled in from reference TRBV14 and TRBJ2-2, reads EAGVTQFPSHSVIEKGQTVTLRCDPISGHDNLYWYRRVMGKEIKFLLHFVKESKQDESGMPNNRFLAERTGGTYSTLKVQPAELEDSGVYFCASRKQGLIGELFFGEGSRLTVL.